One sample yielded the 19 T cell receptor beta chains listed below, sequenced in a study of CD8 T cells in ankylosing spondylitis. Each CDR3 protein gets one entry after TCRdb re-called the 5' RACE reads with MiXCR. Seen here are around 210,000 distinct CDR3 sequences, 8.2% observed once, and the top ten hold roughly 4.9%. The source material was blood, either unsorted or a sorted T cell fraction (not recorded which). Receptor source: a female donor with ankylosing spondylitis or in good health (not recorded which).

The chain carries TRBV20-1 and TRBJ2-6; TRBD2 agrees at 14 bases. V was clipped by 6 bases and J by 0 bases; unmatched bases: 10. CDR3 length: 19 amino acids. Germline lookup yields CDR1 DFQATT and CDR2 SNEGSKA (reference sequence). The CDR3 spells CSARQRLAGGPSGANVLTF. In DNA form, the CDR3 reads TGCAGTGCACGACAGAGACTAGCGGGAGGGCCCTCTGGGGCCAACGTCCTGACTTTC.

As regards this clonotype: A much larger clone lies a single base off, so this may be a read error. The chain recombines TRBV12-3 or TRBV12-4 with TRBJ1-1, with no clear D. The CDR3 runs to 16 residues. Trimming cost V 2 bases and J 4 bases, with 17 bases left between them. The CDR3 here is CASSLLSGGLGTEAFF. The DNA of the CDR3 is TGTGCCAGCAGTTTACTTTCAGGTGGGCTGGGCACTGAAGCTTTCTTT.

This clonotype has ten or more counts. V is TRBV20-1 and J is TRBJ2-1; 13 nucleotides agree with TRBD2. J gave up 4 bases and V 6 bases, and 3 bases lay outside the gene matches. This CDR3 contains 14 residues. CDR1 is DFQATT, CDR2 SNEGSKA, per germline (reference sequence). Here the CDR3 DNA reads TGCAGTGCCTGGACTAGCGGGGGATACAATGAGCAGTTCTTC. Its translation: CSAWTSGGYNEQFF.

At least ten counts were recorded for this clonotype. The rearrangement uses TRBV7-9 and TRBJ2-1; perhaps TRBD2 as D (5 bases). The CDR3 length is 16 residues. The germline V and J ends were trimmed by 5 bases and 5 bases, with 19 bases remaining between them. Germline loops: CDR1 SEHNR, CDR2 FQNEAQ (reference sequence). In nucleotides, the CDR3 is TGTGCCAGCAGCCCCTCGGCGGGCCCTATTAACAATGAGCAGTTCTTC. Amino acids: CASSPSAGPINNEQFF.

This clonotype was counted at least ten times. This chain links TRBV12-3 or TRBV12-4 with TRBJ2-5; 7 positions match TRBD1. The CDR3 is 16 residues long. With 5 bases clipped from V and 5 bases from J, the junction kept 14 bases outside the gene matches. CDR3 sequence: CASSPRTGGGSETQYF. As DNA, the CDR3 is TGTGCCAGCAGTCCAAGGACAGGTGGGGGATCGGAGACCCAGTACTTC.

This clonotype has ten or more counts. V and J are TRBV7-2 and TRBJ2-7; D remains unclear. Trimming shortened V by 5 bases and J by 4 bases, and 9 bases separated the two germline ends. Germline V gene lookup returns CDR1 SGHTA and CDR2 FQGNSA. The CDR3 has 12 amino acids. The chain's CDR3 is CASSIGLYEQYF. In DNA form, the CDR3 reads TGTGCCAGCAGCATCGGGTTGTACGAGCAGTACTTC.

This clonotype was seen repeatedly, ten times or more. The genes are TRBV10-3 and TRBJ1-2, with D possibly TRBD1 on 6 matching bases. Germline lookup yields CDR1 ENHRY and CDR2 SYGVKD. This CDR3 has 13 residues. V dropped 4 bases and J dropped 7 bases, with 13 bases sitting between them. The CDR3 region has the DNA TGTGCCATCAGTGTGAACAGGGAGAGTGGCTACACCTTC. Translated, it gives CAISVNRESGYTF.

This clonotype came up many times. This chain uses TRBV20-1 with TRBJ2-1, with D possibly TRBD2 on 6 matching bases. Trimming took 6 bases from V and 4 from J, leaving 19 bases between them. The CDR3 covers 15 residues. Per the germline V gene, CDR1 is DFQATT and CDR2 is SNEGSKA (reference sequence). The DNA for the CDR3 is TGCAGTGCCATGGGCTTGGCGGGATTATACAATGAGCAGTTCTTC. This gives the protein CSAMGLAGLYNEQFF.

This clonotype was seen at least ten times. J is TRBJ2-7 and V is TRBV30; 12 bases align to TRBD1. Trimming removed 3 bases from V and 5 bases from J; junction bases left unmatched: 8. The germline V gene encodes CDR1 GTSNPN and CDR2 SVGIG (reference sequence). The CDR3 runs to 15 residues. The CDR3 nucleotides are TGTGCCTGGAGCCCCGGGACAGGGGGCATTGACGAGCAGTACTTC. It specifies CAWSPGTGGIDEQYF.

This clonotype was found many times. The rearrangement joins TRBV7-6 to TRBJ2-2; D is possibly TRBD2 (6 bases). The CDR3 sequence is 16 residues long. CDR1 and CDR2 (germline): SGHVS, FNYEAQ. V was cut by 1 base and J by 2 bases, with 11 bases left in between. In DNA, the CDR3 is TGTGCCAGCAGCTTAGACACGGGACTCAACACCGGGGAGCTGTTTTTT. It yields the protein CASSLDTGLNTGELFF.

This clonotype occurred many times. The chain employs TRBV19 and TRBJ1-1; D is unclear. Trimming stripped 6 bases from V and 2 bases from J, with 10 bases between. The CDR3 spans 13 residues. Germline V lookup: CDR1 LNHDA, CDR2 SQIVND (reference sequence). The CDR3 DNA reads as TGTGCCAGTAGAAACAGTGCAAACACTGAAGCTTTCTTT. Translating gives CASRNSANTEAFF.

The rearrangement joins TRBV18 to TRBJ2-7, with unresolved D. Deletions cut 6 bases from V and 7 bases from J, with 10 bases between. Looked up from germline, CDR1 is KGHSH and CDR2 is LQKENI. This CDR3 comprises 11 residues. The chain's CDR3 is CASSTNGEQYF. For the CDR3, the DNA is TGTGCCAGCTCTACCAACGGGGAGCAGTACTTC.

This clonotype was recorded many times. The chain employs TRBV20-1 and TRBJ2-3; 11 bases are a match to TRBD2. Germline CDR1 DFQATT, CDR2 SNEGSKA (reference sequence). This CDR3 has 16 residues. The ends lost 1 base at V and 3 bases at J; junction bases unmatched: 6. CDR3 sequence: CSARGHPSGRTDTQYF. DNA of the CDR3: TGCAGTGCTAGAGGTCATCCTAGCGGGAGGACAGATACGCAGTATTTT.

This clonotype was recorded many times. This chain connects TRBV5-5 to TRBJ1-1; 10 bases are a match to TRBD1. The germline gives CDR1 SGHKS, CDR2 YYEKEE (reference sequence). The CDR3 is 14 residues long. V lost 4 bases and J lost 5; bases outside the gene matches: 5. The CDR3 reads CASSEGQGGTEAFF. The DNA of the CDR3 is TGTGCCAGCAGCGAAGGACAGGGGGGGACTGAAGCTTTCTTT.

This clonotype was picked up many times. The chain links TRBV20-1 to TRBJ2-2, with TRBD2 as a possible D gene (5 bases). CDR1 and CDR2 (germline): DFQATT, SNEGSKA (reference sequence). The CDR3 has 15 amino acids. V lost 0 bases to trimming and J lost 1 base, with 9 bases between them. Here the CDR3 reads CSARELAQNTGELFF. Written as DNA, the CDR3 is TGCAGTGCTAGAGAGTTAGCGCAGAACACCGGGGAGCTGTTTTTT.

This clonotype was seen many times. The rearrangement links TRBV18 to TRBJ1-6; perhaps TRBD1 as D (6 bases). The CDR3 runs 15 residues. Trimming stripped 8 bases from V and 8 bases from J, with 19 bases between. From germline, CDR1 is KGHSH and CDR2 LQKENI. The DNA for the CDR3 is TGTGCCAGCGCCAGTATGGGGGCCCCGGATTCACCCCTCCACTTT. This translates into CASASMGAPDSPLHF.

In this sample, this clonotype turned up many times. This chain links TRBV2 with TRBJ2-1, with TRBD2 identical over 11 bases. The CDR3 runs to 15 residues. Germline trimming cut 4 bases from V and 7 bases from J; bases unmatched to any gene: 6. Germline V CDR1 and CDR2: SNHLY, FYNNEI. CDR3 nucleotide sequence: TGTGCCAGCAGTGGTCGAACTAGCGGGAGTAATGAGCAGTTCTTC. Its protein product is CASSGRTSGSNEQFF.

This clonotype has at least ten counts. The chain couples TRBV3-1 to TRBJ1-4; D not resolved. This CDR3 spans 14 amino acids. V was clipped by 4 bases and J by 8 bases, with 14 bases between them. Germline V CDR1 and CDR2: LGHDT, YNNKEL (reference sequence). In DNA, the CDR3 is TGTGCCAGCAGCCGCCCGGCCACACGAGAAAAACTGTTTTTT. This sequence encodes CASSRPATREKLFF.

The V call is TRBV20-1, the J call TRBJ2-1; 7 bases are a match to TRBD2. Germline-derived CDR1 and CDR2 are DFQATT and SNEGSKA (reference sequence). This CDR3 contains 12 residues. V trimming: 2 bases; J trimming: 9 bases; junction bases outside the gene matches: 4. The CDR3 spells CSARSPGGEQFF. CDR3 sequence (DNA): TGCAGTGCTAGAAGCCCGGGAGGTGAGCAGTTCTTC.